This T cell receptor beta chain comes out of a study of cytomegalovirus exposure and HLA in healthy donors. For the study at large: A data release that came early held around 85 million unique TCRs from HLA-typed donors.

Use of 60 Vbeta and 13 Jbeta primers characterized the PCR. TCRdb keeps only in-frame clones here, not all; method: immunoSEQ multiplex PCR. The table records tens of thousands of clones, around three quarters of them present only once. This CDR3 comprises 16 residues. Germline CDR1 reads SGDLS; CDR2 reads YYNGEE. Trimming took 7 bases from V and 7 from J; bases not matched to a gene: 12. Overall study findings and caveats: In a later analysis, a missense DCLRE1C variant was linked to TCR beta V- and J-gene trimming. Earlier analysis yielded a pattern in which most TCR beta V segments were productive about 87% or about 30% of the time.

About this clone: Its antigen is unidentified.

The source material was PBMCs. This rearrangement joins TRBV9 to TRBJ1-4; 11 bases are shared with TRBD1. The sequence came from a male donor in good health and CMV-seropositive. The CDR3 DNA reads as TGTGCCAGCGGCCAGAGGACAGGGGGCGACGGTGAAAAACTGTTTTTT. This translates into CASGQRTGGDGEKLFF.